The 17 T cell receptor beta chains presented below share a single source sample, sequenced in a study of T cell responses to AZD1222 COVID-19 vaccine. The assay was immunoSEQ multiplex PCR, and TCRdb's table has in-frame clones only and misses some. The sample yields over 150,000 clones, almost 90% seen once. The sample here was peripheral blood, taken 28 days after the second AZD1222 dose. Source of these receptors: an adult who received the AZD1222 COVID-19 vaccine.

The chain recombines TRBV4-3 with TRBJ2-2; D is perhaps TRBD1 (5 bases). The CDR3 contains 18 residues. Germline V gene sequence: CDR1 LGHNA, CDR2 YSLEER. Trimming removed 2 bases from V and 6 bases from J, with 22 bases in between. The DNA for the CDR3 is TGCGCCAGCAGCCAAACCCCCCCCCAAGGGGTGCGCCCCGGGGAGCTGTTTTTT. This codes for CASSQTPPQGVRPGELFF.

The CDR3 spells CSASAGSSPLHF. The CDR3 nucleotides read TGCAGTGCTAGTGCGGGGAGCTCACCCCTCCACTTT. J is TRBJ1-6 and V is TRBV20-1; the D is unclear. Trimming cost V 3 bases and J 10 bases, with 10 bases left between them. This CDR3 has 12 residues. Germline lookup yields CDR1 DFQATT and CDR2 SNEGSKA (reference sequence).

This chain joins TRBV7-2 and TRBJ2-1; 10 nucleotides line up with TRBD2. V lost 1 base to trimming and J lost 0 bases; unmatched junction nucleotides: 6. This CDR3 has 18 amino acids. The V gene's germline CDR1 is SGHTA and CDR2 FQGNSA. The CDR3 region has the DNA TGTGCCAGCAGCTTAGTCTTACTAGCGGGACGCTCCTACAATGAGCAGTTCTTC. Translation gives CASSLVLLAGRSYNEQFF.

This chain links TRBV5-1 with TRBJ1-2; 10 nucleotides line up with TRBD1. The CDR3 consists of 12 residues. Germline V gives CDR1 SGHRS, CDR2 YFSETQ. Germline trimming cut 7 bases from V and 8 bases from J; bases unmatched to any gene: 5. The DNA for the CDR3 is TGCGCCAGCTCCGGACAGGGGGGAGGCTACACCTTC. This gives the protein CASSGQGGGYTF.

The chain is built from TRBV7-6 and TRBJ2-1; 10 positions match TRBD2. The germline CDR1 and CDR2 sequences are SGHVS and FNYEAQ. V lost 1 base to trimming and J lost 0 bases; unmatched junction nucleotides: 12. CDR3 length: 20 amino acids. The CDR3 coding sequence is TGTGCCAGCAGCTTAGACCGTGGTAGCGGGGGGACGAGCTCCTACAATGAGCAGTTCTTC. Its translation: CASSLDRGSGGTSSYNEQFF. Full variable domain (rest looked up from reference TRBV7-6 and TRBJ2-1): GAGVSQSPRYKVTKRGQDVALRCDPISGHVSLYWYRQALGQGPEFLTYFNYEAQQDKSGLPNDRFSAERPEGSISTLTIQRTEQRDSAMYRCASSLDRGSGGTSSYNEQFFGPGTRLTVL.

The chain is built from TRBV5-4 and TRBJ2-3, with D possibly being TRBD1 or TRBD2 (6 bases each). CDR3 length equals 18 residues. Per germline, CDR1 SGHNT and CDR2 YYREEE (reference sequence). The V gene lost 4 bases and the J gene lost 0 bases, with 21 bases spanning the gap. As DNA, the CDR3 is TGTGCCAGCAGCCCACCCCCCGGGGGCGACACTAGCACAGATACGCAGTATTTT. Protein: CASSPPPGGDTSTDTQYF.

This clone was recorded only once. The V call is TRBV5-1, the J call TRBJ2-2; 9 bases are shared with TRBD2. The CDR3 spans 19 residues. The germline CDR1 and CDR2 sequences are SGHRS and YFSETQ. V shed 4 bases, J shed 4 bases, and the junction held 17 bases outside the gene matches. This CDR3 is CASSPSLAGTRLVTGELFF. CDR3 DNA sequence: TGCGCCAGCAGCCCCTCGCTAGCGGGGACCCGCCTGGTCACCGGGGAGCTGTTTTTT.

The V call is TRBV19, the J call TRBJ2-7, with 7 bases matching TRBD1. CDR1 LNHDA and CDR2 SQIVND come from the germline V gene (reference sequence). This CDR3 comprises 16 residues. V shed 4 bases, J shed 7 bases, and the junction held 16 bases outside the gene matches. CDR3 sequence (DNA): TGTGCCAGTAGTACCATAGGACAGGACCCGATGAGGGAGCAGTACTTC. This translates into CASSTIGQDPMREQYF.

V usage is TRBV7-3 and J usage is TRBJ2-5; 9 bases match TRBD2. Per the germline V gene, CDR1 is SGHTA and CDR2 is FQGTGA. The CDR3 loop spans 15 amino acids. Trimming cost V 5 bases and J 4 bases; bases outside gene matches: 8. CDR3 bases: TGTGCCAGCAGCACAGAGGGACTAGCCGGAGAGACCCAGTACTTC. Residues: CASSTEGLAGETQYF.

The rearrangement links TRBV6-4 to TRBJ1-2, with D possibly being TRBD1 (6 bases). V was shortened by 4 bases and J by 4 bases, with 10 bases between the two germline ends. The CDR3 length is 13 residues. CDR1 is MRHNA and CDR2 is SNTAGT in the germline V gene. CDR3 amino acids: CASSAGAGYGYTF. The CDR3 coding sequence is TGTGCCAGCAGTGCAGGGGCGGGCTATGGCTACACCTTC.

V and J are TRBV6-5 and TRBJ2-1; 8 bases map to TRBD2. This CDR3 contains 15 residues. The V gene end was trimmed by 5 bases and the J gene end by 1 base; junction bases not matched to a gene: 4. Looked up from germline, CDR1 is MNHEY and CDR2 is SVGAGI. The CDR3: CASSQSGGSYNEQFF. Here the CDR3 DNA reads TGTGCCAGCAGTCAAAGCGGGGGATCCTACAATGAGCAGTTCTTC.

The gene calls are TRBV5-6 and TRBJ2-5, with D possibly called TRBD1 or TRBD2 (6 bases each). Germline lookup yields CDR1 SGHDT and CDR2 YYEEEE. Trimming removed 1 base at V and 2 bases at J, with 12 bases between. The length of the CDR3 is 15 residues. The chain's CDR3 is CASSLSRGGQETQYF. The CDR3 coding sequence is TGTGCCAGCAGCTTGAGCAGGGGAGGACAAGAGACCCAGTACTTC.

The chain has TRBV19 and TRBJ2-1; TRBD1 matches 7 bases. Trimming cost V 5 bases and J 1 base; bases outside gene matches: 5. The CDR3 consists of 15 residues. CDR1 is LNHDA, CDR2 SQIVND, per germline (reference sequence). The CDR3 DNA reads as TGTGCCAGTAGTTTGACAGGGTTTTCCTACAATGAGCAGTTCTTC. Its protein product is CASSLTGFSYNEQFF.

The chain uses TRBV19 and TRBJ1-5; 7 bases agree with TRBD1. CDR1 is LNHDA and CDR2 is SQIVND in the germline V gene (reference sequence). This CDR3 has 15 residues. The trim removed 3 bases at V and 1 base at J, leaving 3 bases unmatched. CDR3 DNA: TGTGCCAGTAGTATGGGAGGGGGCAGCAATCAGCCCCAGCATTTT. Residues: CASSMGGGSNQPQHF.

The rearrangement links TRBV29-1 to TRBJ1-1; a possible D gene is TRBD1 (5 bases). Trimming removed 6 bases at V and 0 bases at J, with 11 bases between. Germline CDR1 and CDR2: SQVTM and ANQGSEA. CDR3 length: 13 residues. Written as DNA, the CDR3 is TGCAGCGTGGGGGACGGTATGAACACTGAAGCTTTCTTT. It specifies CSVGDGMNTEAFF.

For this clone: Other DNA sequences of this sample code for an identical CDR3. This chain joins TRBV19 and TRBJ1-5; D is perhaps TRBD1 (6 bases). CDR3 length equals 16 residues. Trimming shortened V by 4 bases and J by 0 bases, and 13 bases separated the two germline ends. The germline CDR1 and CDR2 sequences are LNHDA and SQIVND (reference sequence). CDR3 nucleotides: TGTGCCAGTAGTACCCCGGGACAACTTAGCAATCAGCCCCAGCATTTT. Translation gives CASSTPGQLSNQPQHF.

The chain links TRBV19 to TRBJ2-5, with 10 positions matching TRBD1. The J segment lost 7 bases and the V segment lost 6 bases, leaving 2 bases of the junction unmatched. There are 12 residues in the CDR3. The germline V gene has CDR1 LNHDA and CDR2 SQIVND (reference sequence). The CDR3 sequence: CASRRDRGTQYF. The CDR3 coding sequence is TGTGCCAGTAGACGGGACAGGGGGACCCAGTACTTC.